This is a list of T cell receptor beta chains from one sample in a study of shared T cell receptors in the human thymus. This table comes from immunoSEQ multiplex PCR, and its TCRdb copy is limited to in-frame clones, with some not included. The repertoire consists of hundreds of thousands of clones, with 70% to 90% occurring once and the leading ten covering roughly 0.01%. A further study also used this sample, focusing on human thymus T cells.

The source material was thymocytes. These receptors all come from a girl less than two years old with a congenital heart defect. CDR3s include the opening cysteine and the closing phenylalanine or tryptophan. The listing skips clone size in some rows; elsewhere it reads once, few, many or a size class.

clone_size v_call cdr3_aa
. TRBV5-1 CASSRSTGDGYTF
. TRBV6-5 CASSPEFYTEAFF
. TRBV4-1 CASSRYRGTGELFF
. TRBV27 CASSGRVSSYEQYF
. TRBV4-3 CASSQDAGGQENGELFF
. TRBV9 CASSVSVSGNTIYF
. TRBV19 CASSIGTGAEGYTF
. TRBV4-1 CASSPTSHRGYSPGNTIYF
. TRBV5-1 CASSWNRAGGLAKNIQYF
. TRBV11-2 CASSLDRGYGYTF
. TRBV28 CASRHNRGGRSPLHF
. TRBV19 CASSTSGQGASNSPLHF
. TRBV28 CASSLRRAGYEAGTDTQYF
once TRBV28 CASSLARTAPTEQYF
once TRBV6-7 CASSSRQGCTEAFF
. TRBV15 CATSRVDRDIIFIYSNQPQHF
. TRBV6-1 CASFGGQLNTEAFF
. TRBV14 CASSQRMAPFPYEQYF
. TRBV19 CASSARKEQGGEAFF
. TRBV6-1 CASSEPRQGGDGYTF
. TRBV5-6 CASSLYIRGTIFF
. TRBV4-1 CASSQEKGPPGLAGGRKETQYF
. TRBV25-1 CASSDVDRESIPRHEQYF
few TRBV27 CASRWGGPRGLDTQYF
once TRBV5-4 CASSEMTGFQYNSPLHF
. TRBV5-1 CASYTGTGGVGGYTF
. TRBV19 CASRRLIRGDSPLHF
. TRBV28 CAPPSGFMNTEAFF
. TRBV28 CASSLCRDRAYEQYF
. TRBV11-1 CASSSEGIQTYEQYF
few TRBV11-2 CASSLERESYNEQFF
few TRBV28 CASSSGRPTEAFF
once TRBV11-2 CASSLTPHLYEQYF
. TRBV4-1 CASSQGLFKETQYF
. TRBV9 CASTARANTGELFF